What follows describes a single T cell receptor (beta chain). Libraries were prepared by immunoSEQ multiplex PCR; TCRdb keeps only in-frame clonotypes and omits some of them. Among about 94,000 clones listed, 94% were seen once. Germline V gene sequence: CDR1 LNHDA, CDR2 SQIVND (reference sequence). The CDR3 extends over 15 amino acids. Trimming stripped 5 bases from V and 1 base from J, with 12 bases between. The data were taken from a study of siplizumab effects on memory and regulatory T cells. The V gene is TRBV19, the J gene TRBJ1-5; D perhaps matches TRBD1 (5 bases). Sequencing input: non-Treg CD4+ T cells sorted from blood. This clonotype was sampled from a human donor in good health. CDR3 loop: CASSGGRVSNQPQHF. DNA for the CDR3: TGTGCCAGTAGTGGGGGTCGGGTGAGCAATCAGCCCCAGCATTTT.